This entry lists 26 T cell receptor beta chains sequenced from one sample in a study of T cell changes during pregnancy in multiple sclerosis. This table comes from immunoSEQ multiplex PCR, and its TCRdb copy is limited to in-frame clones, with some not included. The sample lists some 49,000 clones, 90% occurring once. The sample in question was peripheral blood, obtained after pregnancy. Receptors were obtained from a female donor in good health, enrolled as a control in a pregnancy study.

The V and J genes are TRBV7-3 and TRBJ2-1, with unresolved D. The V and J ends lost 5 bases and 5 bases respectively, with 19 bases between them. This CDR3 is built from 16 residues. Germline CDR1 SGHTA, CDR2 FQGTGA. The CDR3 spells CASSPAPRRGDNEQFF. The CDR3 DNA reads TGTGCCAGCAGCCCCGCCCCTCGAAGAGGCGACAATGAGCAGTTCTTC.

Notes on this clone: Given a much more abundant clone one base away, this may be a read error. The same CDR3 also results from other DNA sequences found in this sample. The chain is built from TRBV6-4 and TRBJ2-3; the match to TRBD2 covers 10 bases. CDR3 length: 15 residues. The germline gives CDR1 MRHNA, CDR2 SNTAGT. J was trimmed by 1 base and V by 4 bases; bases with no gene match: 2. The CDR3 DNA reads TGTGCCAGCAGTGGGACTAGCGGTGGCACAGATACGCAGTATTTT. Translation: CASSGTSGGTDTQYF.

This clone was recorded a few times. V and J are TRBV9 and TRBJ1-1; D gene unclear. CDR1 and CDR2 from the germline V gene are SGDLS and YYNGEE. CDR3 length equals 12 residues. The germline V and J ends were trimmed by 3 bases and 4 bases, with 7 bases remaining between them. CDR3 bases: TGTGCCAGCAGCGCAAGAGGCACTGAAGCTTTCTTT. It codes for CASSARGTEAFF.

The genes are TRBV5-4 and TRBJ2-2; no clear D. Trimming pared 5 bases from V and 4 bases from J, leaving 15 bases between. This CDR3 region has 15 residues. Looked up from germline, CDR1 is SGHNT and CDR2 is YYREEE (reference sequence). The CDR3: CASSVVPSGTGELFF. In DNA, the CDR3 is TGTGCCAGCAGTGTCGTACCTTCGGGCACCGGGGAGCTGTTTTTT.

This sequence joins TRBV7-6 and TRBJ2-3; the D gene is possibly TRBD1 (5 bases). V lost 5 bases and J lost 0, with 18 bases in between. This CDR3 spans 17 amino acids. Germline V CDR1 and CDR2: SGHVS, FNYEAQ. This CDR3 reads CASSPQGILTSTDTQYF. As DNA, the CDR3 is TGTGCCAGCAGCCCCCAGGGAATTCTTACTAGCACAGATACGCAGTATTTT.

The chain has TRBV10-3 and TRBJ2-5; TRBD1 aligns across 10 bases. Germline trimming cut 3 bases from V and 0 bases from J; bases unmatched to any gene: 1. The V gene's germline CDR1 is ENHRY and CDR2 SYGVKD. The CDR3 is 15 amino acids. Written as DNA, the CDR3 is TGTGCCATCAGTGAAGGGACAGGGGACCAAGAGACCCAGTACTTC. Translation: CAISEGTGDQETQYF.

This chain uses TRBV6-5 with TRBJ1-6, with D possibly being TRBD1 (5 bases). CDR1 and CDR2 (germline): MNHEY, SVGAGI. The CDR3 has 15 amino acids. Trimming took off 0 bases at V and 7 bases at J, with 10 bases between the two ends. CDR3 coding DNA: TGTGCCAGCAGTTACTCAGCAGGGCTGAATTCACCCCTCCACTTT. Encoded protein: CASSYSAGLNSPLHF.

This clone showed up just a few times. This chain joins TRBV7-2 and TRBJ2-7; D is ambiguous. The CDR3 spans 13 residues. Trimming left V 0 bases short and J 1 base short, with 4 bases between. Germline CDR1 and CDR2: SGHTA and FQGNSA. The CDR3 protein is CASSLALSYEQYF. In DNA, the CDR3 is TGTGCCAGCAGCTTAGCGCTATCCTACGAGCAGTACTTC. The full variable domain, rest sourced from reference TRBV7-2 and TRBJ2-7, is GAGVSQSPSNKVTEKGKDVELRCDPISGHTALYWYRQSLGQGLEFLIYFQGNSAPDKSGLPSDRFSAERTGGSVSTLTIQRTQQEDSAVYLCASSLALSYEQYFGPGTRLTVT.

J is TRBJ2-3 and V is TRBV5-3, with 8 bases matching TRBD2. TRBV5-3 is an ORF for which the function is uncertain. This CDR3 comprises 15 residues. After removal of 6 bases from V and 7 bases from J, the junction contained 13 bases not matched to a gene. DNA for the CDR3: TGTGCCAGAAAGGGCAAGCGGGGGCCCACCTATACGCAGTATTTT. Residues: CARKGKRGPTYTQYF.

This clone was picked up one time. The gene calls are TRBV14 and TRBJ2-7, with TRBD1 as a possible D gene (5 bases). V was shortened by 1 base and J by 2 bases, with 9 bases between the two germline ends. CDR3 length: 14 amino acids. Germline V gives CDR1 SGHDN, CDR2 FVKESK. CDR3 sequence (DNA): TGTGCCAGCAGCCAAGGGCAGGGTCCCTACGAGCAGTACTTC. This codes for CASSQGQGPYEQYF.

J is TRBJ2-7 and V is TRBV19; D gene ambiguous. V lost 4 bases and J 2 bases, leaving 9 bases between the germline ends. The CDR3 totals 13 residues. Germline CDR1 reads LNHDA; CDR2 reads SQIVND (reference sequence). The CDR3 DNA follows: TGTGCCAGTAGTAGCAGCGCTGCCTACGAGCAGTACTTC. It codes for CASSSSAAYEQYF.

The rearrangement uses TRBV5-6 and TRBJ2-1; TRBD2 matches 15 bases. The CDR3 is made up of 15 amino acids. V lost 4 bases to trimming and J lost 9 bases; unmatched junction nucleotides: 5. Germline loops: CDR1 SGHDT, CDR2 YYEEEE. The CDR3 DNA follows: TGTGCCAGCAGCCCGGGACTAGCGGGAGGTAGTGAGCAGTTCTTC. Its translation: CASSPGLAGGSEQFF.

The chain has TRBV29-1 and TRBJ2-3, with TRBD2 identical over 7 bases. Germline V lookup: CDR1 SQVTM, CDR2 ANQGSEA. The ends lost 6 bases at V and 2 bases at J; junction bases unmatched: 8. This CDR3 has 14 amino acids. In DNA, the CDR3 is TGCAGCGTCGCGACTAGCTCCACCACAGATACGCAGTATTTT. This gives the protein CSVATSSTTDTQYF.

This chain uses TRBV7-2 with TRBJ1-5; 11 bases map to TRBD1. Germline trimming cut 3 bases from V and 4 bases from J; bases unmatched to any gene: 8. This CDR3 has 17 amino acids. Germline-derived CDR1 and CDR2 are SGHTA and FQGNSA. The CDR3 nucleotides read TGTGCCAGCAGCTTCGGACAGGGGGCGTCGGGGAATCAGCCCCAGCATTTT. Its protein is CASSFGQGASGNQPQHF.

V and J are TRBV30 and TRBJ1-3; D is uncertain. Deletions cut 0 bases from V and 4 bases from J, with 22 bases between. The CDR3 runs to 18 residues. Germline CDR1 is GTSNPN and CDR2 is SVGIG (reference sequence). CDR3 residues: CAWSVLIWWPLKGNTIYF. CDR3 DNA: TGTGCCTGGAGTGTTTTAATCTGGTGGCCCCTGAAGGGAAACACCATATATTTT.

This chain connects TRBV7-6 to TRBJ1-1; D is perhaps TRBD1 (6 bases). Germline CDR1 SGHVS, CDR2 FNYEAQ. This CDR3 is built from 17 residues. Between the trimmed V and J ends, which lost 1 base and 1 base, there was a span of 16 bases. The CDR3 sequence is CASSLGVRGGPNTEAFF. The CDR3 nucleotides read TGTGCCAGCAGCTTAGGGGTGAGAGGGGGACCGAACACTGAAGCTTTCTTT.

The chain recombines TRBV28 with TRBJ2-6; 8 nucleotides match TRBD1. Germline CDR1 and CDR2: MDHEN and SYDVKM. The CDR3 contains 17 residues. Germline trimming cut 1 base from V and 3 bases from J; bases unmatched to any gene: 5. The chain's CDR3 is CASSLSRGPGGANVLTF. The CDR3, as DNA: TGTGCCAGCAGTTTATCCAGGGGGCCGGGTGGGGCCAACGTCCTGACTTTC.

This clone was observed once. The gene calls are TRBV27 and TRBJ2-7; 11 positions agree with TRBD1. The CDR3 has 15 residues. The germline CDR1 and CDR2 sequences are MNHEY and SMNVEV (reference sequence). The junction had 2 bases not matched to a gene; V was cut back by 3 bases and J by 1 base. In DNA, the CDR3 is TGTGCCAGCAGTTTCGGGACAGGGGGTTCCTACGAGCAGTACTTC. It yields the protein CASSFGTGGSYEQYF.

The gene calls are TRBV19 and TRBJ2-3; D is undetermined. Trimming took off 7 bases at V and 6 bases at J, with 11 bases between the two ends. The CDR3 runs 12 residues. Germline CDR1 LNHDA, CDR2 SQIVND (reference sequence). The CDR3 DNA reads as TGTGCCAGTACCTCATGGCCGGATACGCAGTATTTT. Translation gives CASTSWPDTQYF.

The chain joins TRBV10-3 to TRBJ1-4; D possibly corresponds to TRBD1 (6 bases). Trimming took 6 bases from V and 0 from J, leaving 11 bases between them. CDR3 length: 15 residues. Germline assignment: CDR1 ENHRY and CDR2 SYGVKD. The CDR3 coding sequence is TGTGCCATCAGACAGGGAATTGCAACTAATGAAAAACTGTTTTTT. Protein: CAIRQGIATNEKLFF.

By sample fraction, this clone is medium-sized. The chain uses TRBV6-6 and TRBJ2-1; D perhaps matches TRBD2 (6 bases). Germline V gene lookup returns CDR1 MNHNY and CDR2 SVGAGI (reference sequence). Trimming removed 0 bases at V and 9 bases at J, with 12 bases between. This CDR3 contains 14 residues. The CDR3 sequence: CASSYSEGPREQFF. CDR3 coding DNA: TGTGCCAGCAGTTACTCGGAGGGACCCCGTGAGCAGTTCTTC.

The chain has TRBV10-1 and TRBJ2-6, with 11 positions matching TRBD2. V lost 6 bases, J lost 11 bases, and 12 bases stayed unmatched. CDR1 is WNHNN and CDR2 is SYGVQD in the germline V gene (reference sequence). The CDR3 totals 16 residues. The CDR3: CASRGPLAGGSDVLTF. The CDR3 nucleotides read TGCGCCAGCAGGGGGCCGCTAGCGGGAGGATCCGACGTCCTGACTTTC.

The chain combines TRBV28 with TRBJ1-5; TRBD1 is a possible D gene (5 bases). Per the germline V gene, CDR1 is MDHEN and CDR2 is SYDVKM. The germline V and J ends were trimmed by 1 base and 0 bases, with 10 bases remaining between them. The CDR3 spans 16 residues. The CDR3 loop reads CASSLYGGPSNQPQHF. The CDR3, as DNA: TGTGCCAGCAGTTTATACGGGGGTCCTAGCAATCAGCCCCAGCATTTT.

V is TRBV10-3 and J is TRBJ1-1; D is possibly TRBD1 (6 bases). This CDR3 spans 14 amino acids. Trimming shortened V by 3 bases and J by 1 base, and 9 bases separated the two germline ends. Germline V gives CDR1 ENHRY, CDR2 SYGVKD. CDR3 bases: TGTGCCATCAGTGACGTACAGGGGAACACTGAAGCTTTCTTT. This sequence encodes CAISDVQGNTEAFF.

There are a few counts of this clone. The chain recombines TRBV7-6 with TRBJ1-1; D possibly corresponds to TRBD1 (5 bases). Trimming took off 3 bases at V and 4 bases at J, with 9 bases between the two ends. The CDR3 is made up of 13 amino acids. CDR1 SGHVS and CDR2 FNYEAQ come from the germline V gene. Here the CDR3 DNA reads TGTGCCAGCAGCTTGCAGGGTGGCACTGAAGCTTTCTTT. It yields the protein CASSLQGGTEAFF.

The CDR3 is CASTPRVTDTQYF. The DNA of the CDR3 is TGTGCCAGCACCCCACGGGTCACAGATACGCAGTATTTT. This rearrangement joins TRBV5-6 to TRBJ2-3; D not resolved. The CDR3 is made up of 13 amino acids. Germline CDR1 SGHDT, CDR2 YYEEEE. Deletions cut 6 bases from V and 2 bases from J, with 10 bases between.